These 19 T cell receptor beta chains were sequenced from one sample in a study of T cell responses to AZD1222 COVID-19 vaccine. Sequencing was performed with immunoSEQ multiplex PCR; in TCRdb, only in-frame clones are kept and a portion is missing. This sample has about 73,000 clones, with around 88% found just once. This material consisted of peripheral blood, taken on day 0 of AZD1222 vaccination. The receptors derive from an adult in good health.

The chain joins TRBV12-3 or TRBV12-4 to TRBJ1-2; possible D gene TRBD1, 5 bases. Trimming left V 4 bases short and J 8 bases short, with 14 bases between. The CDR3 covers 13 residues. Here the CDR3 DNA reads TGTGCCAGCAGTTGGGACGTATTAGGGGGCTACACCTTC. Amino acids: CASSWDVLGGYTF.

In the case of this clone: The sample carries other DNA sequences with the same CDR3. The chain is built from TRBV3-1 (or the pseudogene TRBV3-2) and TRBJ2-7; no firm D call. Germline lookup yields CDR1 LGHDT and CDR2 YNNKEL (reference sequence). The V end lost 1 base, the J end lost 0 bases, and 7 bases lay between the germline ends. The CDR3 has 14 residues. CDR3 DNA: TGTGCCAGCAGCCAAGGAACAGTCTCCTACGAGCAGTACTTC. Translating gives CASSQGTVSYEQYF.

The chain links TRBV29-1 to TRBJ2-7; possible D gene TRBD2, 6 bases. The CDR3 consists of 18 residues. Germline values: CDR1 SQVTM, CDR2 ANQGSEA. V was clipped by 0 bases and J by 4 bases, with 25 bases between them. The CDR3 DNA sequence: TGCAGCGTTGAAGAACGGTGGGACGGGAGAACCAGGGCGTACGAGCAGTACTTC. Encoded protein: CSVEERWDGRTRAYEQYF.

This sequence joins TRBV12-3 or TRBV12-4 and TRBJ2-1, with 7 bases lining up with TRBD1. The CDR3 loop spans 13 amino acids. V gave up 5 bases and J gave up 15 bases; unmatched junction bases: 13. The chain's CDR3 is CASSLPGGDSGFF. CDR3 bases: TGTGCCAGCAGTCTGCCTGGTGGGGACAGCGGGTTCTTC.

The gene calls are TRBV5-1 and TRBJ2-2; 11 nucleotides line up with TRBD2. Germline V gene data show CDR1 as SGHRS and CDR2 as YFSETQ. The CDR3 is 18 residues long. Trimming took 8 bases from V and 5 from J; bases not matched to a gene: 17. DNA for the CDR3: TGCGCCAGACTGCTGACCGGGACTAGCGGCAGTCTAACCGGGGAGCTGTTTTTT. Amino acids: CARLLTGTSGSLTGELFF. Combining the CDR3 with reference TRBV5-1 and TRBJ2-2 gives the whole variable domain KAGVTQTPRYLIKTRGQQVTLSCSPISGHRSVSWYQQTPGQGLQFLFEYFSETQRNKGNFPGRFSGRQFSNSRSEMNVSTLELGDSALYLCARLLTGTSGSLTGELFFGEGSRLTVL.

The chain links TRBV6-2 or TRBV6-3 to TRBJ2-7; no definite D call. CDR3 length equals 11 residues. Germline CDR1 and CDR2: MNHEY and SVGEGT. V was shortened by 1 base and J by 7 bases, with 5 bases between the two germline ends. The CDR3 DNA is TGTGCCAGCAGTTACTTGGGGGAGCAGTACTTC. It specifies CASSYLGEQYF.

The V call is TRBV7-2, the J call TRBJ2-5; D ambiguous. There are 16 residues in the CDR3. The germline V and J ends were trimmed by 0 bases and 5 bases, with 16 bases remaining between them. In germline, CDR1 is SGHTA, CDR2 FQGNSA. This CDR3 is CASSLALSGFMETQYF. In DNA form, the CDR3 reads TGTGCCAGCAGCTTAGCGCTGTCAGGTTTCATGGAGACCCAGTACTTC.

The chain couples TRBV5-6 to TRBJ2-3, with a possible D match to TRBD2 (6 bases). Germline CDR1 and CDR2: SGHDT and YYEEEE. The CDR3 is 16 amino acids. V was cut by 2 bases and J by 0 bases, with 13 bases left in between. The CDR3 spells CASSFGWGDSTDTQYF. CDR3 in DNA: TGTGCCAGCAGCTTCGGGTGGGGGGATAGCACAGATACGCAGTATTTT.

V usage is TRBV29-1 and J usage is TRBJ2-1, with TRBD1 matching 10 bases. Germline lookup yields CDR1 SQVTM and CDR2 ANQGSEA. V dropped 7 bases and J dropped 8; count of bases not matched to a gene: 8. The CDR3 consists of 13 residues. The CDR3, as DNA: TGCAGCGGCCGGGACAGGGGTTTTTATGAGCAGTTCTTC. Translating it yields CSGRDRGFYEQFF.

This sequence joins TRBV7-9 and TRBJ2-2; 11 nucleotides align to TRBD1. Trimming removed 4 bases from V and 5 bases from J; junction bases left unmatched: 12. Germline values: CDR1 SEHNR, CDR2 FQNEAQ (reference sequence). The CDR3 covers 18 residues. CDR3 bases: TGTGCCAGCAGCTCCGGGACAGGGGGTTTTCGACGAACCGGGGAGCTGTTTTTT. Translation gives CASSSGTGGFRRTGELFF. Full variable domain (rest looked up from reference TRBV7-9 and TRBJ2-2): DTGVSQNPRHKITKRGQNVTFRCDPISEHNRLYWYRQTLGQGPEFLTYFQNEAQLEKSRLLSDRFSAERPKGSFSTLEIQRTEQGDSAMYLCASSSGTGGFRRTGELFFGEGSRLTVL.

This rearrangement joins TRBV11-2 to TRBJ2-7; the match to TRBD1 covers 9 bases. The J segment lost 4 bases and the V segment lost 8 bases, leaving 3 bases of the junction unmatched. The CDR3 has 12 amino acids. Per the germline V gene, CDR1 is SGHAT and CDR2 is FQNNGV. CDR3 sequence: CASGTGRYEQYF. The DNA for the CDR3 is TGTGCCAGCGGGACAGGGAGATACGAGCAGTACTTC. Full variable domain (remainder filled in from reference TRBV11-2 and TRBJ2-7): EAGVAQSPRYKIIEKRQSVAFWCNPISGHATLYWYQQILGQGPKLLIQFQNNGVVDDSQLPKDRFSAERLKGVDSTLKIQPAKLEDSAVYLCASGTGRYEQYFGPGTRLTVT.

V is TRBV2 and J is TRBJ1-6; D unclear. Trimming pared 1 base from V and 8 bases from J, leaving 6 bases between. The germline gives CDR1 SNHLY, CDR2 FYNNEI. The CDR3 is 13 residues long. The CDR3 DNA sequence: TGTGCCAGCAGTGAAGGACGGCATTCACCCCTCCACTTT. It encodes CASSEGRHSPLHF.

The CDR3 bases are TGTGCCAGCAGCCTCGGGGAGGGCCCTCCCGAGCAGTACTTC. This codes for CASSLGEGPPEQYF. V usage is TRBV9 and J usage is TRBJ2-7, with TRBD2 matching over 7 bases. V lost 4 bases and J lost 6; bases outside the gene matches: 10. CDR3 size: 14 residues. CDR1 and CDR2 (germline): SGDLS, YYNGEE. Full variable domain (rest looked up from reference TRBV9 and TRBJ2-7): DSGVTQTPKHLITATGQRVTLRCSPRSGDLSVYWYQQSLDQGLQFLIQYYNGEERAKGNILERFSAQQFPDLHSELNLSSLELGDSALYFCASSLGEGPPEQYFGPGTRLTVT.

V is TRBV18 and J is TRBJ2-1; D uncertain. CDR3 length equals 12 residues. Trimming stripped 4 bases from V and 8 bases from J, with 9 bases between. Germline V lookup: CDR1 KGHSH, CDR2 LQKENI. The CDR3 is CASSLVPHEQFF. The CDR3 DNA reads TGTGCCAGCTCACTGGTTCCCCATGAGCAGTTCTTC. Supplemented by reference TRBV18 and TRBJ2-1, the full variable domain reads NAGVMQNPRHLVRRRGQEARLRCSPMKGHSHVYWYRQLPEEGLKFMVYLQKENIIDESGMPKERFSAEFPKEGPSILRIQQVVRGDSAAYFCASSLVPHEQFFGPGTRLTVL.

CDR3 nucleotides: TGTGCCAGTAGTAGCACCGGGACTAGCGGTTGGGGTGAGCAGTTCTTC. Amino acid sequence: CASSSTGTSGWGEQFF. The chain recombines TRBV19 with TRBJ2-1; 11 nucleotides match TRBD2. Germline loops: CDR1 LNHDA, CDR2 SQIVND (reference sequence). The CDR3 has 16 amino acids. Trimming at V came to 4 bases and at J to 9 bases, leaving 11 bases not matched to a gene.

The V gene is TRBV3-1 (or the pseudogene TRBV3-2), the J gene TRBJ1-2; 8 bases are a match to TRBD1. The CDR3 consists of 16 residues. Looked up from germline, CDR1 is LGHDT and CDR2 is YNNKEL (reference sequence). V dropped 2 bases and J dropped 4; count of bases not matched to a gene: 9. CDR3 sequence (DNA): TGTGCCAGCAGCCAAACCTCGACAGGGGCGGCCTATGGCTACACCTTC. Protein: CASSQTSTGAAYGYTF.

This clone was counted a single time. V usage is TRBV6-2 or TRBV6-3 and J usage is TRBJ2-2; 9 bases map to TRBD1. The CDR3 is 15 amino acids. From germline, CDR1 is MNHEY and CDR2 SVGEGT. Trimming took 5 bases from V and 5 from J; bases not matched to a gene: 6. The CDR3 nucleotides are TGTGCCAGCAGTAAGGGACAGGGACAGACCGGGGAGCTGTTTTTT. Its protein product is CASSKGQGQTGELFF.

V is TRBV7-9 and J is TRBJ2-7, with D tentatively TRBD1 (6 bases). CDR1 and CDR2 (germline): SEHNR, FQNEAQ (reference sequence). The CDR3 loop spans 14 amino acids. The germline V and J ends were trimmed by 3 bases and 7 bases, with 16 bases remaining between them. The CDR3 DNA is TGTGCCAGCAGCTTTCCAGGGGACCTTAGGGAGCAGTACTTC. Protein: CASSFPGDLREQYF.

The chain uses TRBV24-1 and TRBJ2-2; perhaps TRBD2 as D (5 bases). In germline, CDR1 is KGHDR, CDR2 SFDVKD. This CDR3 spans 13 amino acids. The V and J ends lost 6 bases and 9 bases respectively, with 13 bases between them. The CDR3 loop reads CATSTGLSRELFF. In DNA form, the CDR3 reads TGTGCCACCAGTACCGGACTGAGCCGGGAGCTGTTTTTT.